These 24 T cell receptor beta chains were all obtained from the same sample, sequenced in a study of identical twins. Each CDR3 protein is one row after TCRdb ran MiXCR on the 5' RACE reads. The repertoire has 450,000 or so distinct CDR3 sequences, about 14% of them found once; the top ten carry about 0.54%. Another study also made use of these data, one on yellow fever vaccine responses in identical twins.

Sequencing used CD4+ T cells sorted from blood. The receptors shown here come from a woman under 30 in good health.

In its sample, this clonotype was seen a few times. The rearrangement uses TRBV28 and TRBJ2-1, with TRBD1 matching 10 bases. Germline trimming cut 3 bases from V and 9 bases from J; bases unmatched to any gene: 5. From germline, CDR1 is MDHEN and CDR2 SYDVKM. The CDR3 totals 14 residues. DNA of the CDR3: TGTGCCAGCAGTTTCGGGACAGGGGATACTGAGCAGTTCTTC. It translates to CASSFGTGDTEQFF.

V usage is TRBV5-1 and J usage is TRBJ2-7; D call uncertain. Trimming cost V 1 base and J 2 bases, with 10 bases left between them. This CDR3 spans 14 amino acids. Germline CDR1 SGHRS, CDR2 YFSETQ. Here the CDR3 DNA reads TGCGCCAGCAGCTTGCGGCAGACCCCCTACGAGCAGTACTTC. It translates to CASSLRQTPYEQYF.

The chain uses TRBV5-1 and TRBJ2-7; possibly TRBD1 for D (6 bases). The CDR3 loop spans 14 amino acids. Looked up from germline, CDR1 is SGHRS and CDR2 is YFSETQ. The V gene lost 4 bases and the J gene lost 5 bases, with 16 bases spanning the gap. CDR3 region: CASSIQGRSDEQYF. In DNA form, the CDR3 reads TGCGCCAGCAGCATACAGGGTCGGTCAGACGAGCAGTACTTC.

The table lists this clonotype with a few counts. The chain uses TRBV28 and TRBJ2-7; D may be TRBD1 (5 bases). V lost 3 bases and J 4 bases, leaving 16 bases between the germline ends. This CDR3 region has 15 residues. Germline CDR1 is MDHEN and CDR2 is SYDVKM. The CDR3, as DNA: TGTGCCAGCAGTTTCTCCCCATTCAGGGCGTACGAGCAGTACTTC. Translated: CASSFSPFRAYEQYF.

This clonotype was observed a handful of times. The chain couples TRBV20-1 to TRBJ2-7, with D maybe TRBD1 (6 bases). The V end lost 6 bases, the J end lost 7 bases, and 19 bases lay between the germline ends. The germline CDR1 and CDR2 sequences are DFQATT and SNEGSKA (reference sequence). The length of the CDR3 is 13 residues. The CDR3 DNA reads TGCAGTGCCCCGTTAAACAGGGTGAGGGAGCAGTACTTC. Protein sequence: CSAPLNRVREQYF.

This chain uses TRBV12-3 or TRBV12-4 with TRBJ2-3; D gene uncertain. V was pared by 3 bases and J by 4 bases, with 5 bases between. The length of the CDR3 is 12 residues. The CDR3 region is CASSFTSDTQYF. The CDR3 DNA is TGTGCCAGCAGTTTTACGTCAGATACGCAGTATTTT.

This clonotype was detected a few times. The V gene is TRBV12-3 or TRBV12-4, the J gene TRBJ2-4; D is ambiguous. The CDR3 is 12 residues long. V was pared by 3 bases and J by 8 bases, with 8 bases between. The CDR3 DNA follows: TGTGCCAGCAGTTTGTCCGATGACATTCAGTACTTC. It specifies CASSLSDDIQYF.

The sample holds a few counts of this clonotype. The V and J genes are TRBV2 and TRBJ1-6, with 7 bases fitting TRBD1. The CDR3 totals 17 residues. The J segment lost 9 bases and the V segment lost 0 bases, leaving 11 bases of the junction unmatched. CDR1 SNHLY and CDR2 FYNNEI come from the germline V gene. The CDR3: CASSEASRGKTLSPLHF. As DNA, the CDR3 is TGTGCCAGCAGTGAAGCGAGCAGGGGGAAAACTCTTTCACCCCTCCACTTT.

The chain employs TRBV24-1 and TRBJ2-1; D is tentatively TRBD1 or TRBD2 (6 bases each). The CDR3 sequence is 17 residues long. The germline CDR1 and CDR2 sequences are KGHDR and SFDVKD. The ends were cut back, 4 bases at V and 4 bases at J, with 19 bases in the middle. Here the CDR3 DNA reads TGTGCCACCAGTGACAATTCAAGGGGGGCCTCATACAATGAGCAGTTCTTC. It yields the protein CATSDNSRGASYNEQFF.

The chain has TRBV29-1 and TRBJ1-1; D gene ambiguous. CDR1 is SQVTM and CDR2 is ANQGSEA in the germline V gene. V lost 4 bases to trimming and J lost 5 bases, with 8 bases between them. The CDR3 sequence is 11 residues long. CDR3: CSVGWGTEAFF. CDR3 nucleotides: TGCAGCGTTGGGTGGGGAACTGAAGCTTTCTTT.

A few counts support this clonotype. CDR3 sequence (DNA): TGTGCCAGCAGTTTTGTCAGGCAGAGGGTCGGCGAGCAGTACTTC. Protein sequence: CASSFVRQRVGEQYF. The chain combines TRBV27 with TRBJ2-7, with D perhaps matching TRBD2 (5 bases). Germline values: CDR1 MNHEY, CDR2 SMNVEV (reference sequence). Trimming took off 3 bases at V and 6 bases at J, with 18 bases between the two ends. The CDR3 runs to 15 residues.

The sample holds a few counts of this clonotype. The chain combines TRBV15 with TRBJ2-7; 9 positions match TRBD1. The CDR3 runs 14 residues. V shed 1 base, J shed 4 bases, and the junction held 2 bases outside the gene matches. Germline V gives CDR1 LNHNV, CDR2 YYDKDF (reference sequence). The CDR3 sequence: CATSRAGQGYEQYF. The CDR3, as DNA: TGTGCCACCAGCAGAGCGGGACAGGGTTACGAGCAGTACTTC.

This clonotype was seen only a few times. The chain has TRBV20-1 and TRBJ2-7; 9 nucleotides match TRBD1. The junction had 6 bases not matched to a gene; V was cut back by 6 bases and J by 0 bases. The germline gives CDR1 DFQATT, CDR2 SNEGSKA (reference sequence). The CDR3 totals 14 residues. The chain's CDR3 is CSASTGGYSYEQYF. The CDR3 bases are TGCAGTGCAAGTACAGGGGGCTACTCCTACGAGCAGTACTTC.

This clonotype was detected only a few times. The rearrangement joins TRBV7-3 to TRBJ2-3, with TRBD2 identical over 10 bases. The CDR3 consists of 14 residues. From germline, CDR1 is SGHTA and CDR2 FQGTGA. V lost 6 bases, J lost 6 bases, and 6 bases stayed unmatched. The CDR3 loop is CASSQAGGMDTQYF. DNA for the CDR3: TGTGCCAGCAGTCAAGCGGGGGGGATGGATACGCAGTATTTT.

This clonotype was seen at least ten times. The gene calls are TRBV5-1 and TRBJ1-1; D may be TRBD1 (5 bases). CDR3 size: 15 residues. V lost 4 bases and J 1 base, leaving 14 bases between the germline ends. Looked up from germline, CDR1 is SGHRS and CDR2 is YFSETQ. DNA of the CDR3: TGCGCCAGCAGCGGAAGGGGAAGGACGAACACTGAAGCTTTCTTT. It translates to CASSGRGRTNTEAFF.

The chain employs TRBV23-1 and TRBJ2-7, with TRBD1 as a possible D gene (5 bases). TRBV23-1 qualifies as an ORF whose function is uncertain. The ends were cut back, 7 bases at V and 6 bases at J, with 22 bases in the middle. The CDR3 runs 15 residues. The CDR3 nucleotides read TGCGCCAGCATCACTCCCGTGTCAGGGAATCGCGAGCAGTACTTC. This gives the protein CASITPVSGNREQYF.

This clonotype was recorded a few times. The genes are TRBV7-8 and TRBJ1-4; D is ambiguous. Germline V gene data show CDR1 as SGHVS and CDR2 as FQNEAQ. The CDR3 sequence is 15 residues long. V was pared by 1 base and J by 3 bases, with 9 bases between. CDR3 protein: CASSLETKPNEKLFF. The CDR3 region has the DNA TGTGCCAGCAGCTTAGAGACCAAACCTAATGAAAAACTGTTTTTT.

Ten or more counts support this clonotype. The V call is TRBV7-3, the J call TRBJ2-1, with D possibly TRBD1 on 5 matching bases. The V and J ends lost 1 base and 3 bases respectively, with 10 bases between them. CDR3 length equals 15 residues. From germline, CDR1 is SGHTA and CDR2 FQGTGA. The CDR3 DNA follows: TGTGCCAGCAGCTTAAGAGCAGGGAACTACAATGAGCAGTTCTTC. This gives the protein CASSLRAGNYNEQFF.

Here the CDR3 reads CASGPGLAGNDEQFF. CDR3 nucleotide sequence: TGTGCTAGTGGTCCGGGACTAGCGGGAAACGATGAGCAGTTCTTC. This chain joins TRBV12-5 and TRBJ2-1, with TRBD2 matching over 13 bases. This CDR3 has 15 amino acids. The trim removed 5 bases at V and 8 bases at J, leaving 6 bases unmatched. Germline lookup yields CDR1 LGHNT and CDR2 FRNRAP.

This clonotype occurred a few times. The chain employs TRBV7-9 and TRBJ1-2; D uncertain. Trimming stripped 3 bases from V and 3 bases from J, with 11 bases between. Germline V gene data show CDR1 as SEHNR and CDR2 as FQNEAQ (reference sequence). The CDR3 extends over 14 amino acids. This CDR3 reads CASSFQVTDYGYTF. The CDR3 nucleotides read TGTGCCAGCAGCTTTCAGGTCACGGACTATGGCTACACCTTC.

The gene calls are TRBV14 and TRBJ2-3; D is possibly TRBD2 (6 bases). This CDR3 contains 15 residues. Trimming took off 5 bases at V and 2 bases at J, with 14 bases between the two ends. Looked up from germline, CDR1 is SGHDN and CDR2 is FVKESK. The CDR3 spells CASSGTQRATDTQYF. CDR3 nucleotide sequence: TGTGCCAGCAGCGGGACTCAGCGGGCCACAGATACGCAGTATTTT.

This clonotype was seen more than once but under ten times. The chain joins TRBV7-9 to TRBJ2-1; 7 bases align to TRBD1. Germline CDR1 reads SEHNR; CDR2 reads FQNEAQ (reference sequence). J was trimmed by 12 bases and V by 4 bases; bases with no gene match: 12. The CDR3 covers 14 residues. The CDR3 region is CASSWTRTGVRQFF. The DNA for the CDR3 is TGTGCCAGCAGCTGGACCCGGACAGGAGTAAGGCAGTTCTTC.

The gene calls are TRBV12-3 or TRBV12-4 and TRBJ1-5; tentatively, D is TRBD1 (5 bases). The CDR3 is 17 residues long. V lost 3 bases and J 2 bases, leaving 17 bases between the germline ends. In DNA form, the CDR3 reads TGTGCCAGCAGTTTCGGCGTGAGGGGTTCAGGCAATCAGCCCCAGCATTTT. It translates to CASSFGVRGSGNQPQHF.

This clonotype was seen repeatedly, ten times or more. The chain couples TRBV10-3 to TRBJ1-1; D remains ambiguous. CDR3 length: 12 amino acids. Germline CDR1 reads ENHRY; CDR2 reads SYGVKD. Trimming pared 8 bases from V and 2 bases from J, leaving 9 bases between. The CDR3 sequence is CAIGLLNTEAFF. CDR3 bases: TGTGCCATCGGTCTCCTTAACACTGAAGCTTTCTTT.